This T cell receptor beta chain was identified in a study of cytomegalovirus exposure and HLA in healthy donors (dated by TCRdb to the late 2010s). Some background on the complete study: An earlier analysis of 550 to 700 of the donors reported more than 250 Gb of sequence data and 100 million to 130 million unique TCR beta sequences from about 200 million T cells. Several DR-DQ haplotypes were treated as single units for association and clustering because of strong linkage in the cohort. High-throughput TCR immunosequencing, statistical association of individual TCRs with disease status, and machine learning were combined to predict cytomegalovirus infection status. The number of typed donors differed by locus: about 620-640 for A, B, C, DRB1 and DQB1; about 520 for DQA1; about 600 for DPA1; and 400 to 480 for DPB1. The later analysis used no new phenotypic data to find candidate immune exposures, relying instead on TCR beta sequences and their occurrence across donors. The aim of the study was to test whether cataloging public T cell receptors could identify signatures of past pathogen exposure. Donor age, sex, ethnicity and CMV serostatus were compiled together with the repertoire data. Of the 350 to 450 genotyped donors, roughly 76% were placed in the genetic ancestry cluster associated with self-reported Caucasian donors. To decide whether each TCR beta V gene segment behaved as functional or pseudogenic, an earlier analysis of 587 of the donors relied on high-throughput TCR beta sequencing. The T cell repertoires of several hundred subjects were profiled by immunosequencing and related to cytomegalovirus serostatus. Class I and class II HLA loci were covered by the typing at four-digit resolution. Genome-wide SNP genotypes for about 60% of the roughly 700 donors were used in a later genetic analysis, which treated that subset as a discovery cohort. Along with the roughly 670-subject first cohort, a separate validation cohort of 120 different subjects was used. Among some 400 genotyped donors of the cohort, an average of around 240,000 unique TCR beta nucleotide sequences were sequenced per donor, roughly a sixth of them non-productive. An early release that covered fewer than 750 HLA-typed donors contained about 300 gigabases of sequencing data and about 84 million unique TCR sequences. In a later analysis, previously published TCR beta repertoires from some 640 donors were re-analyzed and high-resolution HLA genotyping was added so that TCR occurrence patterns could be studied. All discovery cohort repertoires had been generated on a single sequencing platform. What the research found in general, with its limitations: Because some donors lacked HLA typing at each locus, the association tests relied only on the typed subset. A cluster of highly shared sequence variants was judged likely to represent a technical artifact of the sequencing pipeline. The authors suggested that the approach could potentially be extended to other disease states and immunological phenotypes. Most TCR sequences were observed very rarely across donors, whereas some public TCRs were present in many individuals. A later genetic analysis reported fewer N-insertions in productive TCRs among donors in an Asian-associated ancestry cluster than the roughly 640-donor mean. Three of the identified cytomegalovirus-associated TCR beta chains were confirmed in vitro to be specific for cytomegalovirus antigens. This cohort had only TCR beta chains sequenced, and the lack of alpha or paired-chain data limited which features could be detected. In a later analysis, the rate of TCR association differed among HLA loci, with DRB1 alleles having the most associated TCRs and HLA-C alleles having the fewest. Because counts were too low, approximately 18 rarely observed V segments, including chromosome 9 orphons, were excluded from the earlier analysis of around 590 of the donors. A later analysis associated 15,000 to 20,000 TCR beta sequences with specific HLA alleles at a false discovery rate of 0.05. Strong co-occurrence of HLA alleles, especially DR and DQ, made assigning TCR associations to individual alleles difficult. In an earlier analysis of 587 of the donors, most TCR beta V segments appeared in productive rearrangements about 87% or about 30% of the time, broadly matching IMGT annotations. For the cohort, immune exposure information was limited to CMV serostatus. A later analysis found that most CMV-associated TCR beta chains appeared HLA-restricted, with HLA associations seemingly driven largely by CMV exposure. A later analysis found that HLA-associated TCR beta chains were more clonally expanded and had lower generation probabilities than equally common non-associated chains. In a later analysis, several top co-occurrence clusters were reported to appear linked to parvovirus B19, influenza, CMV and Epstein-Barr virus. Cytomegalovirus status was reported to be diagnosed by the classifier with high specificity and sensitivity in both the original and validation cohorts. A further reported finding was that TCR beta sequences accurately predicted the HLA-A and HLA-B alleles for most subjects in the first cohort. A later genetic analysis associated a missense DCLRE1C variant with V-gene and J-gene trimming of TCR beta chains, and an independent cohort replicated the association. In the study, approximately 160 TCR beta chains were listed as associated with cytomegalovirus. Roughly uniform sequencing depth across donors was assumed in presence/absence analyses, although this assumption may not hold. Because the 87-base-pair reads could not distinguish some IMGT-functional V segments, including TRBV6-2 and TRBV6-3, those segments were excluded. Correlated functional status among segregating V segments might reflect linkage disequilibrium, but an unknown experimental factor could not be ruled out.

In total, about 650 healthy bone marrow donors made up the cohort. All cohort members were sampled while nominally healthy, although unrecorded immune exposures were likely present. The donor tested CMV seropositive, placing the donor among the 289 seropositive members of the cohort. Each donor provided a peripheral blood sample, and peripheral blood mononuclear cells were used for TCR beta sequencing. Genomic DNA was extracted from the blood cell samples with the Qiagen DNeasy Blood Extraction Kit. Concerning this clone itself: Its antigen specificity is not known. No clone much larger than this one lies a single base away; base qualities are absent. In the same sample, other DNA sequences code for this CDR3.

Library prep was done by the immunoSEQ multiplex PCR assay. For the multiplex PCR, a mixture combining 60 forward primers for TCR Vbeta segments and 13 reverse primers for TCR Jbeta segments was used. The CDR3 region of rearranged TCR beta genes was amplified from genomic DNA by a multiplex PCR assay. The Illumina HiSeq System was used to sequence the amplified TCR beta libraries as 87-base-pair reads. The authors processed their data as follows. A later analysis tallied tens of millions of unique TCR beta chains across the approximately 670 repertoires, and some 10 million of those chains were shared by two or more donors. Raw reads were error-corrected and collapsed into unique sequences with a nearest-neighbor algorithm that merged closely related sequences to remove PCR and sequencing errors. Alignment of CDR3 sequences to IMGT reference sequences was used to assign V, D and J gene segments. For a sequence to be retained, a match of at least six nucleotides was required to both a V gene segment and a J gene segment. A rearrangement counted as productive if the CDR3 had no stop codons and remained in frame with V and J, and every other rearrangement counted as non-productive. Following IMGT convention, CDR3 was defined as the stretch from the second conserved V-encoded cysteine to the conserved J-encoded phenylalanine. The earlier analysis of 500 to 600 of the donors excluded sequences that lacked an unambiguous match to a single V gene segment. An earlier analysis of some 500 of the donors classified V segments as functional when productive rearrangements were above 56.7% and as segregating when the standard deviation between donors was above 5%. To diagnose cytomegalovirus status from the catalog of TCR beta chain sequences, a statistical classification framework was built. V and J gene assignment, in a later analysis, came from comparing TCR nucleotide sequences with IMGT/GENE-DB human TR gene sequences. A later analysis assigned CDR3 sequences and most-parsimonious VDJ recombination scenarios with the TCRdist pipeline. In a later analysis, each TCR beta chain was defined by its CDR3 amino acid sequence together with its V-gene family, and reads without a unique V-gene family were excluded. As a way to deal with suspected cross-contamination and a sequencing artifact, a later analysis dropped 640 or so nucleotide sequences that were highly shared and had low generation probability. In a later analysis, a clonal expansion index was calculated for each public chain from normalized within-repertoire ranks of inferred template counts. In a later analysis, generation probabilities were computed with a VDJ recombination model fitted to out-of-frame rearrangements, and the resulting probabilities were checked against IGoR. In a later analysis, TCR-TCR, TCR-HLA and TCR-CMV co-occurrence was scored with hypergeometric tests, and a repertoire-size bias correction was applied to TCR pairs. In a later analysis, false discovery rates were estimated by permuting HLA or CMV assignments 20 times. In a later analysis, co-occurring TCRs were grouped using DBSCAN, and TCRdist sequence similarity was added for clustering within HLA-allele-positive subsets. Repertoires with fewer than 30,000 or more than 120,000 public chains were left out of co-occurrence clustering, as were about five repertoires with anomalous nucleotide sharing. As stored in TCRdb, this immuneACCESS dataset retains in-frame rearrangements with V and J assigned. A fraction of the clones does not appear; measured against another copy, unresolved V genes explain less than half of the discrepancy, and the remainder lacks a known reason. That table gives V, J and clone size, and the DNA gave D and trimming. Here the sample has about 120,000 clones; over 6.5% occur a single time. The ten largest clones represent 5.5% to 7.5% of the sample.

Inclusive of the bounding cysteine and phenylalanine, the CDR3 is 13 residues long. Just CDR3 DNA is preserved here, 39 bases in frame from base 1. The trim is 6 bases for V and 10 bases for J, with a gap of 18 bases between the germline ends. CDR1 GTSNPN and CDR2 SVGIG are derived from the germline V gene (reference sequence). The source material was PBMCs. Recombination linked TRBV30 to TRBJ1-4; the D gene cannot be resolved reliably. This sequence originates from a woman aged 35 to 49 in good health and CMV-seropositive. The CDR3 amino acid sequence is: CACKRTMGGKLFF. The DNA sequence is given as TGTGCCTGCAAACGGACCATGGGAGGAAAACTGTTTTTT. The full variable domain, with segments outside the CDR3 supplied by the reference TRBV30 and TRBJ1-4 proteins, appears as SQTIHQWPATLVQPVGSPLSLECTVEGTSNPNLYWYRQAAGRGLQLLFYSVGIGQISSEVPQNLSASRPQDRQFILSSKKLLLSDSGFYLCACKRTMGGKLFFGSGTQLSVL.